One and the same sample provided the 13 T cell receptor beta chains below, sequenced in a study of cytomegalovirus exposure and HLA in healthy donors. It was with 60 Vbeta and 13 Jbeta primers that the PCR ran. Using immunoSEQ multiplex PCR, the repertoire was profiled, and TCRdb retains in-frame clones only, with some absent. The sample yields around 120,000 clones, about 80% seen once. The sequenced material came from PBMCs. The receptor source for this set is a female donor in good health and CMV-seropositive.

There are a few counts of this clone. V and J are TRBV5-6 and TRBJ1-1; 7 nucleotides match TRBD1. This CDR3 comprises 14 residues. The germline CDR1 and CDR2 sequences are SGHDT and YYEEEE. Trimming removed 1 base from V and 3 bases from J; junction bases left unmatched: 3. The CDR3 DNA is TGTGCCAGCAGCTTGAGGGGGCGCGACACTGAAGCTTTCTTT. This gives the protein CASSLRGRDTEAFF.

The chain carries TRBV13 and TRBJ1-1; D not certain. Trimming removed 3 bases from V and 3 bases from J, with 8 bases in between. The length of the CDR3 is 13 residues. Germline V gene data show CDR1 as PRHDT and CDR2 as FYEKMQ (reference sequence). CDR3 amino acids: CASSLGGDTEAFF. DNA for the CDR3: TGTGCCAGCAGCTTGGGCGGGGACACTGAAGCTTTCTTT. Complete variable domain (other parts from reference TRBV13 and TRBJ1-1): AAGVIQSPRHLIKEKRETATLKCYPIPRHDTVYWYQQGPGQDPQFLISFYEKMQSDKGSIPDRFSAQQFSDYHSELNMSSLELGDSALYFCASSLGGDTEAFFGQGTRLTVV.

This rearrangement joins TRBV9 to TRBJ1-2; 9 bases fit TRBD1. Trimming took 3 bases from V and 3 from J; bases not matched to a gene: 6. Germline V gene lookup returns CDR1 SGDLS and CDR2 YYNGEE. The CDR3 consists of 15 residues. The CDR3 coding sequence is TGTGCCAGCAGCGCCGGACAGGGGTTGGACTATGGCTACACCTTC. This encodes CASSAGQGLDYGYTF.

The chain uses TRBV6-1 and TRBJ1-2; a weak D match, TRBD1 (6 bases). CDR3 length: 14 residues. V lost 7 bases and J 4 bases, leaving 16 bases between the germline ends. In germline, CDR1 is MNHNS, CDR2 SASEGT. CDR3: CASTTSTGSYGYTF. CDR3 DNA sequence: TGTGCCAGCACTACTTCTACAGGGTCCTATGGCTACACCTTC.

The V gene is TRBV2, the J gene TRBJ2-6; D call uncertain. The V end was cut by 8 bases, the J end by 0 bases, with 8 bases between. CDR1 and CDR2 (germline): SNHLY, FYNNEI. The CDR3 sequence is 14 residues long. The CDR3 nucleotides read TGTGCCAGCTCAAGAGTCTCTGGGGCCAACGTCCTGACTTTC. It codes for CASSRVSGANVLTF.

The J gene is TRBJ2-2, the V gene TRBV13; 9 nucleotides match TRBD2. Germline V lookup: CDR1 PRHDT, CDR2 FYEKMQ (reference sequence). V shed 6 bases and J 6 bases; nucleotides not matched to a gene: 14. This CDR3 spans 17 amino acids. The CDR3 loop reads CASSPRGGRIGAGELFF. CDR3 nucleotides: TGTGCCAGCAGTCCGCGGGGGGGCCGAATCGGGGCCGGGGAGCTGTTTTTT.

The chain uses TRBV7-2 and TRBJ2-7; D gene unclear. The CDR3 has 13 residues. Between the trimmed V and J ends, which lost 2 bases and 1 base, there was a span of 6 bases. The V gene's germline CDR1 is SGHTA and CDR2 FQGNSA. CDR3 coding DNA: TGTGCCAGCAGCTTATCCGTATCCTACGAGCAGTACTTC. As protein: CASSLSVSYEQYF.

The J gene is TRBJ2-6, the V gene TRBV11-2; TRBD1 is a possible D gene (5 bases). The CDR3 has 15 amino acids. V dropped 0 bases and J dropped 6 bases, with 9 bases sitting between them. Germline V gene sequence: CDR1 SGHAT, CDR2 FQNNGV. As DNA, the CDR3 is TGTGCCAGCAGCTTAGATAGGGGCCAGGCCAACGTCCTGACTTTC. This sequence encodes CASSLDRGQANVLTF.

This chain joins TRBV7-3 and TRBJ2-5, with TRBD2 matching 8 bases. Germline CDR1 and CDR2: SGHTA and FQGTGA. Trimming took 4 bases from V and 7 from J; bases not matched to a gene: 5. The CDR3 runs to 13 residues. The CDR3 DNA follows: TGTGCCAGCAGCTCCACTAGCGGCACGACCCAGTACTTC. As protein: CASSSTSGTTQYF.

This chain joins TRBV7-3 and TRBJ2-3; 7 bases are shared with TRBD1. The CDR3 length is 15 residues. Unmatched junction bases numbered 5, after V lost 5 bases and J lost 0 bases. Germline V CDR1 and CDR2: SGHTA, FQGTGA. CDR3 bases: TGTGCCAGCAGCGCAGGGGGACACAGCACAGATACGCAGTATTTT. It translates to CASSAGGHSTDTQYF.

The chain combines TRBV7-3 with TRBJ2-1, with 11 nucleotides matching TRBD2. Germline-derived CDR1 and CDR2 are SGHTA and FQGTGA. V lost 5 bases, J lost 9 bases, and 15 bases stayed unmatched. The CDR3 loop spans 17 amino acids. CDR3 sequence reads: CASSPRGSSGGKGEQFF. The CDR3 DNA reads TGTGCCAGCAGCCCGCGGGGTTCTAGCGGGGGGAAGGGTGAGCAGTTCTTC.

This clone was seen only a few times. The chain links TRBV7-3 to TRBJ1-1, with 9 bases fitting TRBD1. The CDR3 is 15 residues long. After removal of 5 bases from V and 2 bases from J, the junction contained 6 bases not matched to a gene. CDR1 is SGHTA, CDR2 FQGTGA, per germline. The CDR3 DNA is TGTGCCAGCAGCCCACAGGGGGCTGTCAACACTGAAGCTTTCTTT. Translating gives CASSPQGAVNTEAFF.

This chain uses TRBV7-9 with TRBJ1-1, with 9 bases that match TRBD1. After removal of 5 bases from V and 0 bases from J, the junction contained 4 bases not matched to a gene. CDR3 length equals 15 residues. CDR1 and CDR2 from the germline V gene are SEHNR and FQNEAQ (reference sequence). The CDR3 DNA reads TGTGCCAGCAGCCTGACAGGGGGAGTGAACACTGAAGCTTTCTTT. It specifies CASSLTGGVNTEAFF. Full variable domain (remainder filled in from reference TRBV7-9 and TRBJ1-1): DTGVSQNPRHKITKRGQNVTFRCDPISEHNRLYWYRQTLGQGPEFLTYFQNEAQLEKSRLLSDRFSAERPKGSFSTLEIQRTEQGDSAMYLCASSLTGGVNTEAFFGQGTRLTVV.